These 32 T cell receptor beta chains were all obtained from the same sample, sequenced in a study of PD-L1 blockade in urothelial cancer (dated by TCRdb to about 2017). The library was prepared using the immunoSEQ multiplex PCR assay. TCRdb took over this immuneACCESS table, retaining in-frame rearrangements with V and J assigned. Such tables are incomplete; in checked studies, under half of the missing clones stem from an unresolved V gene, and the remainder is unexplained. This sample is represented by roughly 42,000 clones; roughly 86% of them were singletons. Approximately 2.7% of the sample is taken by the ten largest. Specimen: PBMCs, collected around atezolizumab (anti-PD-L1) treatment. These receptors came from a man between 65 and 85 years old with urothelial cancer.

This clone was seen more than once but under ten times. Relative to the germline gene, one junction end is altered; a read error may explain this. The rearrangement links TRBV7-7 to TRBJ2-7, with D maybe TRBD2 (6 bases). Per the germline V gene, CDR1 is SSHAT and CDR2 is FNYEAQ (reference sequence). The CDR3 has 14 residues. The CDR3 region is CASSPRLGQGEQYF. Here the CDR3 DNA reads TGTGCTAGCAGCCCCAGACTAGGTCAAGGCGAGCAGTACTTC.

This clone was observed a handful of times. The chain joins TRBV7-2 to TRBJ2-2, with 9 bases fitting TRBD2. With V trimmed by 5 bases and J by 6 bases, 10 bases remained unmatched. CDR3 length: 16 amino acids. Germline CDR1 reads SGHTA; CDR2 reads FQGNSA. CDR3 sequence reads: CASSRRVSGRSGELFF. The CDR3 DNA sequence: TGTGCCAGCAGCCGTCGGGTTAGCGGGAGATCCGGGGAGCTGTTTTTT.

This sequence joins TRBV20-1 and TRBJ2-3; D remains unclear. Germline CDR1 is DFQATT and CDR2 is SNEGSKA (reference sequence). There are 11 residues in the CDR3. V was shortened by 6 bases and J by 2 bases, with 6 bases between the two germline ends. The CDR3, as DNA: TGCAGTGCCTCACTCACAGATACGCAGTATTTT. It is translated as CSASLTDTQYF.

The V and J genes are TRBV6-6 and TRBJ2-7; D might be TRBD1 (6 bases). Germline CDR1 and CDR2: MNHNY and SVGAGI (reference sequence). Trimming removed 5 bases from V and 2 bases from J, with 16 bases in between. CDR3 length: 15 residues. The CDR3 reads CASSLFGTRTYEQYF. CDR3 DNA sequence: TGTGCCAGCAGTCTCTTCGGGACACGGACCTACGAGCAGTACTTC.

The chain joins TRBV10-3 to TRBJ2-5, with TRBD2 identical over 7 bases. The CDR3 is made up of 16 amino acids. With 2 bases clipped from V and 4 bases from J, the junction kept 10 bases outside the gene matches. The V gene's germline CDR1 is ENHRY and CDR2 SYGVKD. The CDR3 reads CAISELAREFGETQYF. DNA for the CDR3: TGTGCCATCAGTGAGCTTGCGCGGGAGTTTGGAGAGACCCAGTACTTC.

The rearrangement links TRBV28 to TRBJ2-3; 9 bases are shared with TRBD1. Germline V gives CDR1 MDHEN, CDR2 SYDVKM. This CDR3 is 15 amino acids long. The V and J ends lost 7 bases and 6 bases, in that order; junction bases with no gene match: 11. The CDR3 nucleotides read TGTGCCAGCACCGCCGGGACAGGGAGTCTGGATACGCAGTATTTT. It is translated as CASTAGTGSLDTQYF.

The chain joins TRBV2 to TRBJ2-7; TRBD1 matches at 8 bases. CDR1 is SNHLY and CDR2 is FYNNEI in the germline V gene. CDR3 length equals 15 residues. The J segment lost 3 bases and the V segment lost 6 bases, leaving 10 bases of the junction unmatched. CDR3 region: CASSVSDRGVYEQYF. CDR3 coding DNA: TGTGCCAGCAGCGTGAGCGACAGGGGAGTCTACGAGCAGTACTTC.

The rearrangement links TRBV5-1 to TRBJ1-4; D ambiguous. The CDR3 runs to 17 residues. Germline lookup yields CDR1 SGHRS and CDR2 YFSETQ. Trimming shortened V by 4 bases and J by 0 bases, and 16 bases separated the two germline ends. The CDR3 spells CASSHGGVLTTNEKLFF. In DNA form, the CDR3 reads TGCGCCAGCAGCCACGGAGGAGTTCTCACAACTAATGAAAAACTGTTTTTT.

J is TRBJ2-7 and V is TRBV4-1; no reliable D call. Germline V CDR1 and CDR2: MGHRA, YSYEKL. V lost 0 bases, J lost 3 bases, and 21 bases lay in between. The CDR3 has 18 residues. CDR3 region: CASSQDITRKSNYYEQYF. The CDR3 DNA reads as TGCGCCAGCAGCCAAGATATTACTCGTAAGTCCAACTACTACGAGCAGTACTTC.

CDR3 loop: CASKGREPYEQYF. DNA for the CDR3: TGTGCCAGCAAAGGACGGGAACCCTACGAGCAGTACTTC. The chain is built from TRBV28 and TRBJ2-7; D possibly corresponds to TRBD2 (5 bases). This CDR3 has 13 amino acids. Trimming shortened V by 7 bases and J by 2 bases, and 12 bases separated the two germline ends. Germline values: CDR1 MDHEN, CDR2 SYDVKM. Variable domain in full (rest from reference TRBV28 and TRBJ2-7): DVKVTQSSRYLVKRTGEKVFLECVQDMDHENMFWYRQDPGLGLRLIYFSYDVKMKEKGDIPEGYSVSREKKERFSLILESASTNQTSMYLCASKGREPYEQYFGPGTRLTVT.

The chain combines TRBV29-1 with TRBJ1-5; no clear D gene. The germline V gene has CDR1 SQVTM and CDR2 ANQGSEA. This CDR3 is 14 amino acids long. V was clipped by 6 bases and J by 4 bases, with 16 bases between them. CDR3 sequence: CSVRLGRENQPQHF. The CDR3, as DNA: TGCAGCGTCCGCCTTGGACGGGAAAATCAGCCCCAGCATTTT. Using reference TRBV29-1 and TRBJ1-5 for the parts outside the CDR3, the full variable domain is SAVISQKPSRDICQRGTSLTIQCQVDSQVTMMFWYRQQPGQSLTLIATANQGSEATYESGFVIDKFPISRPNLTFSTLTVSNMSPEDSSIYLCSVRLGRENQPQHFGDGTRLSIL.

Written as DNA, the CDR3 is TGTGCCAGCAGCGAACCGGGAGTCAGGAATGAGCAGTTCTTC. Encoded protein: CASSEPGVRNEQFF. The chain carries TRBV4-2 and TRBJ2-1; D may be TRBD2 (6 bases). This CDR3 contains 14 residues. Between the trimmed V and J ends, which lost 5 bases and 7 bases, there was a span of 15 bases. Germline V gives CDR1 LGHNA, CDR2 YNFKEQ.

The chain couples TRBV13 to TRBJ1-4; 8 bases are a match to TRBD1. With V trimmed by 5 bases and J by 2 bases, 7 bases remained unmatched. Looked up from germline, CDR1 is PRHDT and CDR2 is FYEKMQ (reference sequence). This CDR3 region has 16 residues. CDR3 DNA sequence: TGTGCCAGCAGCCTGCGGACAGGGAGTACTAATGAAAAACTGTTTTTT. Its protein is CASSLRTGSTNEKLFF.

This clone was seen a handful of times. V and J are TRBV2 and TRBJ2-7, with no clear D. CDR3 length: 11 residues. Per germline, CDR1 SNHLY and CDR2 FYNNEI. Between the trimmed V and J ends, which lost 5 bases and 3 bases, there was a span of 5 bases. The DNA for the CDR3 is TGTGCCAGCAGTCGAGACTACGAGCAGTACTTC. Residues: CASSRDYEQYF.

V gene TRBV18 combines with J gene TRBJ1-5; 7 bases agree with TRBD1. In germline, CDR1 is KGHSH, CDR2 LQKENI. Trimming at V came to 6 bases and at J to 3 bases, leaving 5 bases not matched to a gene. This CDR3 has 14 residues. The CDR3 reads CASSSGTDNQPQHF. DNA of the CDR3: TGTGCCAGCTCGTCCGGGACAGACAATCAGCCCCAGCATTTT.

The chain is built from TRBV15 and TRBJ1-5; no reliable D call. The CDR3 is 14 amino acids. V gave up 0 bases and J gave up 1 base, with 4 bases separating them. The germline V gene encodes CDR1 LNHNV and CDR2 YYDKDF (reference sequence). For the CDR3, the DNA is TGTGCCACCAGCAGAGATTTAAGCAATCAGCCCCAGCATTTT. This sequence encodes CATSRDLSNQPQHF.

This chain links TRBV10-3 with TRBJ2-7, with 11 bases identical to TRBD2. The CDR3 covers 16 residues. Germline values: CDR1 ENHRY, CDR2 SYGVKD. With V trimmed by 3 bases and J by 9 bases, 13 bases remained unmatched. The CDR3 DNA is TGTGCCATCAGTGAACGAAGAGGGACTAGCGGCGTGTCGCAGTACTTC. Translation gives CAISERRGTSGVSQYF.

J is TRBJ2-7 and V is TRBV29-1, with 13 bases matching TRBD2. The CDR3 loop spans 14 amino acids. CDR1 SQVTM and CDR2 ANQGSEA come from the germline V gene. J lost 3 bases, V lost 5 bases, and 4 bases had no gene match. This CDR3 is CSVKRTSGSYEQYF. In DNA, the CDR3 is TGCAGCGTTAAACGGACTAGCGGGAGCTACGAGCAGTACTTC.

The V gene is TRBV28, the J gene TRBJ2-3, with 8 bases that match TRBD2. The CDR3 covers 14 residues. V dropped 4 bases and J dropped 4; count of bases not matched to a gene: 4. Germline V CDR1 and CDR2: MDHEN, SYDVKM. Here the CDR3 reads CASSSGGDADTQYF. The CDR3, as DNA: TGTGCCAGCAGTTCCGGGGGGGACGCAGATACGCAGTATTTT.

The rearrangement uses TRBV25-1 and TRBJ1-2; 10 nucleotides line up with TRBD1. The ends lost 6 bases at V and 6 bases at J; junction bases unmatched: 7. Germline V gives CDR1 MGHDK, CDR2 SYGVNS. The CDR3 is 14 residues long. The CDR3 nucleotides read TGTGCCAGCAGGACAGGGGGCGCATCTAATGGCTACACCTTC. The encoded protein is CASRTGGASNGYTF.

The CDR3 here is CASSVSETGRYTEAFF. In nucleotides, the CDR3 is TGTGCCAGCAGCGTAAGCGAGACAGGGAGGTACACTGAAGCTTTCTTT. The chain joins TRBV9 to TRBJ1-1, with 7 bases that match TRBD1. The V gene's germline CDR1 is SGDLS and CDR2 YYNGEE. This CDR3 is built from 16 residues. J gave up 3 bases and V 1 base, and 9 bases lay outside the gene matches.

The genes are TRBV12-5 and TRBJ1-5; unclear D gene. Deletions cut 6 bases from V and 1 base from J, with 13 bases between. The CDR3 extends over 15 amino acids. Germline V gene sequence: CDR1 LGHNT, CDR2 FRNRAP. CDR3 nucleotides: TGTGCTAGTGGCCCCCCGGGGTCCAGCAATCAGCCCCAGCATTTT. Translation gives CASGPPGSSNQPQHF. Combining the CDR3 with reference TRBV12-5 and TRBJ1-5 gives the whole variable domain DARVTQTPRHKVTEMGQEVTMRCQPILGHNTVFWYRQTMMQGLELLAYFRNRAPLDDSGMPKDRFSAEMPDATLATLKIQPSEPRDSAVYFCASGPPGSSNQPQHFGDGTRLSIL.

The genes are TRBV4-2 and TRBJ2-7; TRBD2 matches at 7 bases. Germline V gives CDR1 LGHNA, CDR2 YNFKEQ. The CDR3 covers 17 residues. J lost 5 bases, V lost 2 bases, and 15 bases had no gene match. The CDR3 is CASSQNQGDYPFHEQYF. In DNA, the CDR3 is TGTGCCAGCAGCCAAAACCAAGGGGACTATCCATTCCACGAGCAGTACTTC.

The chain joins TRBV18 to TRBJ1-2; possible D gene TRBD1, 6 bases. Trimming cost V 6 bases and J 6 bases, with 17 bases left between them. Germline CDR1 reads KGHSH; CDR2 reads LQKENI. The CDR3 runs to 14 residues. Here the CDR3 reads CASSLSDRIHGYTF. The CDR3 nucleotides are TGTGCCAGCTCCCTTTCAGACAGGATACATGGCTACACCTTC.

This clone has just a few counts. The rearrangement uses TRBV4-3 and TRBJ2-4, with D possibly matching TRBD1 (5 bases). Germline V gene sequence: CDR1 LGHNA, CDR2 YSLEER. The CDR3 loop spans 14 amino acids. Trimming stripped 0 bases from V and 9 bases from J, with 12 bases between. CDR3 DNA: TGCGCCAGCAGCCAAGAAACTGGGGCCGGCATTCAGTACTTC. This sequence encodes CASSQETGAGIQYF.

The rearrangement joins TRBV28 to TRBJ1-5, with D hard to call. V dropped 10 bases and J dropped 5 bases, with 9 bases sitting between them. CDR3 length equals 11 residues. Looked up from germline, CDR1 is MDHEN and CDR2 is SYDVKM. The CDR3 coding sequence is TGTGCCACCTCGGGTGATCAGCCCCAGCATTTT. Translating it yields CATSGDQPQHF.

V usage is TRBV7-9 and J usage is TRBJ1-6; TRBD1 agrees at 11 bases. This CDR3 comprises 14 residues. Trimming took 5 bases from V and 10 from J; bases not matched to a gene: 4. Germline V gene data show CDR1 as SEHNR and CDR2 as FQNEAQ (reference sequence). The CDR3 DNA reads TGTGCCAGCAGCCCGGGACAGGGGGAATCACCCCTCCACTTT. It yields the protein CASSPGQGESPLHF.

This chain links TRBV9 with TRBJ2-2, with 11 bases identical to TRBD1. V gave up 3 bases and J gave up 3 bases; unmatched junction bases: 4. Germline V gene data show CDR1 as SGDLS and CDR2 as YYNGEE. The CDR3 has 16 amino acids. CDR3 coding DNA: TGTGCCAGCAGCGCTGGACAGGGGGCCGACACCGGGGAGCTGTTTTTT. Its translation is CASSAGQGADTGELFF.

This chain uses TRBV28 with TRBJ2-6, with 7 bases that match TRBD2. The CDR3 spans 15 residues. Per the germline V gene, CDR1 is MDHEN and CDR2 is SYDVKM. Trimming removed 2 bases from V and 2 bases from J; junction bases left unmatched: 0. CDR3 loop: CASSLGGAGANVLTF. The CDR3 DNA reads TGTGCCAGCAGTTTAGGGGGGGCTGGGGCCAACGTCCTGACTTTC.

The gene calls are TRBV20-1 and TRBJ1-1, with D uncertain. CDR3 length: 11 residues. Germline CDR1 and CDR2: DFQATT and SNEGSKA (reference sequence). Trimming took 1 base from V and 11 from J, leaving 11 bases between them. CDR3: CSARGAGRAFF. The CDR3 DNA sequence: TGCAGTGCTAGAGGGGCAGGTCGGGCTTTCTTT.

The rearrangement uses TRBV11-2 and TRBJ2-1, with D possibly being TRBD2 (6 bases). There are 14 residues in the CDR3. The V end was cut by 2 bases, the J end by 5 bases, with 10 bases between. CDR1 is SGHAT, CDR2 FQNNGV, per germline. CDR3 coding DNA: TGTGCCAGCAGCTTAAATATAGCGGACAATGAGCAGTTCTTC. Translating it yields CASSLNIADNEQFF.

This clone appeared once. The V and J genes are TRBV18 and TRBJ1-2; TRBD1 matches at 8 bases. The CDR3 runs 15 residues. CDR1 and CDR2 (germline): KGHSH, LQKENI. After removal of 2 bases from V and 0 bases from J, the junction contained 2 bases not matched to a gene. The CDR3 spells CASSPGRGPNYGYTF. Here the CDR3 DNA reads TGTGCCAGCTCACCAGGCAGGGGGCCTAACTATGGCTACACCTTC.